This note documents a single T cell receptor (beta chain) sequence. Its antigen is currently unknown. Other nucleotide sequences in the sample specify the same CDR3. Noted treatment: oral pan-JAK inhibitor, 5-10 mg twice daily. PBMCs served as the source from which CD4+ and CD8+ T cells were sorted. These data come from a study of CD8+ T cells in alopecia areata. Study-wide background: At a dose of 5 to 10 mg twice daily, oral tofacitinib was given to treated patients. Broader study findings: It was lesional scalp, especially alopecia totalis/universalis, that showed higher clonality than normal scalp.

V trimming: 7 bases; J trimming: 1 base; junction bases outside the gene matches: 0. This CDR3 contains 12 residues. CDR1 and CDR2 (germline): SQVTM, ANQGSEA. Sequencing templates came from extracted RNA that was reverse transcribed into cDNA. Measured with immunoSEQ multiplex PCR; TCRdb has only the in-frame clones, and not every one. The sample has more than 200,000 clones, 40% to 45% seen once. The sample was CD4+ T cells sorted from blood, taken at approximately week 39, from a patient treated with tofacitinib. The rearrangement uses TRBV29-1 and TRBJ2-3; TRBD2 aligns across 9 bases. The receptor was derived from a human donor with alopecia areata. The CDR3 DNA sequence: TGCAGCGGGACTAGCGGCACAGATACGCAGTATTTT. It encodes CSGTSGTDTQYF.